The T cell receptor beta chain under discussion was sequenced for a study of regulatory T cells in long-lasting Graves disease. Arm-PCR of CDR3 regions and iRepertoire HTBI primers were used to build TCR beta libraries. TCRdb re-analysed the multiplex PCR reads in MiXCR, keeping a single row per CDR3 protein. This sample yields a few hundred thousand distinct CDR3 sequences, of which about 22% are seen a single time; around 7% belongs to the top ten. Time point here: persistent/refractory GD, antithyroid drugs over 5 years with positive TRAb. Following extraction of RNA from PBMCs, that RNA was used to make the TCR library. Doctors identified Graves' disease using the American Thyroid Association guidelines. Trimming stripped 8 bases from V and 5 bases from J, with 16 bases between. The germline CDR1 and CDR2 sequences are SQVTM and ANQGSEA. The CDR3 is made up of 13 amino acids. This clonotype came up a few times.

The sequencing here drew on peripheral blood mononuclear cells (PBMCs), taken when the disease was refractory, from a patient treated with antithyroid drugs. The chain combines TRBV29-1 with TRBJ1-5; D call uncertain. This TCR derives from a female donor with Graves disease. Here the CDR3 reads CSPCEPVDQPQHF. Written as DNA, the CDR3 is TGCAGCCCCTGCGAGCCTGTGGATCAGCCCCAGCATTTT.